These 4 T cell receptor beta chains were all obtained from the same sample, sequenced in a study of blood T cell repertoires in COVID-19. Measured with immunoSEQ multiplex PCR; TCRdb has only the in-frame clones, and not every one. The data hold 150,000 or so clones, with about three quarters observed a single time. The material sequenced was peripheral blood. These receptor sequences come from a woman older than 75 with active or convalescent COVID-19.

CDR3 sequence (DNA): TGTGCCAGCAGCGTAGAACCAGGGGGCTCTTCTGGAAACACCATATATTTT. The encoded protein is CASSVEPGGSSGNTIYF. The chain has TRBV9 and TRBJ1-3, with TRBD1 identical over 8 bases. The CDR3 is 17 amino acids. Germline V lookup: CDR1 SGDLS, CDR2 YYNGEE. V lost 0 bases to trimming and J lost 1 base; unmatched junction nucleotides: 6.

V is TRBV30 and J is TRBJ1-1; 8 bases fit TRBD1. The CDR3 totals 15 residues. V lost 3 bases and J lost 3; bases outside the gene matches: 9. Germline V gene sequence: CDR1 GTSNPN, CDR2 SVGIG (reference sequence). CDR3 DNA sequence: TGTGCCTGGAGGCCCTGGGACAGGCCGTACACTGAAGCTTTCTTT. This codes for CAWRPWDRPYTEAFF.

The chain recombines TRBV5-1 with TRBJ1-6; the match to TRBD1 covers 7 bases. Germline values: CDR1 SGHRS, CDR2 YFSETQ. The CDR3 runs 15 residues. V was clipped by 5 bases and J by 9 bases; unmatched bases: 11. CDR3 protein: CASSSGQVSASPLHF. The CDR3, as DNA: TGCGCCAGCAGTAGCGGACAGGTGTCGGCTTCACCCCTCCACTTT.

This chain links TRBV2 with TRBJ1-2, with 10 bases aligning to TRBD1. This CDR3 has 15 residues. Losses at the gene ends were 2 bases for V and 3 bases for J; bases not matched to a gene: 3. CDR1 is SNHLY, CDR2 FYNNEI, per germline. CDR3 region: CASSEWGTGDYGYTF. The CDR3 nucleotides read TGTGCCAGCAGTGAATGGGGGACAGGGGACTATGGCTACACCTTC.